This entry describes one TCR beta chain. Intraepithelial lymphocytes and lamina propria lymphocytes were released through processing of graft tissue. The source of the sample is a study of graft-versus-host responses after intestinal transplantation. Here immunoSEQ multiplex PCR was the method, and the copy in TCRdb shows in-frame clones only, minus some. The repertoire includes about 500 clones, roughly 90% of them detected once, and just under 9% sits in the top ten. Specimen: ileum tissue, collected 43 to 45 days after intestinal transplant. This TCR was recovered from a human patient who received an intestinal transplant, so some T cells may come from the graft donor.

CDR3 region: CASSQIGAWDIQYF. The CDR3 coding sequence is TGCGCCAGCAGCCAAATAGGAGCATGGGACATTCAGTACTTC. J is TRBJ2-4 and V is TRBV4-1; the D is unclear. Trimming stripped 2 bases from V and 8 bases from J, with 13 bases between. The CDR3 loop spans 14 amino acids. Germline-derived CDR1 and CDR2 are MGHRA and YSYEKL.